This record covers a single T cell receptor (beta chain). The count of this clone is one. Its antigen is unknown. No quality values exist for individual bases; no much larger clone is one base distant. TCRbeta CDR3 regions were amplified from genomic DNA by means of the immunoSEQ Assay, a bias-controlled multiplex PCR. For the original study's pipeline: Nucleated cell counts per sample were estimated from amplification of reference gene primers within the assay. Sequence reads were collapsed and filtered to measure the absolute abundance of every unique TCRbeta CDR3 rearrangement. For each sample, productive Simpson clonality was calculated as the square root of Simpson's diversity index across productive rearrangements. TCRdb obtained this table from immuneACCESS and retained in-frame rearrangements with V and J assigned. These tables miss some clones; where compared with another copy, unresolved V genes account for less than half of the shortfall, and the remainder is unexplained. That table gives V, J and clone size, and the DNA gave D and trimming. Across this sample there are 150,000 to 200,000 clones, with about 80% seen only once. The top ten clones comprise over 7.5% of the sample.

The data were taken from a study of blood T cell repertoires in COVID-19 (dated by TCRdb to about 2020). Broadly, across the study: Samples covering the acute and convalescent phases of COVID-19 were provided by collaborators in the United States, Italy and Spain. The sample metadata nearly always contained a de-identified subject ID, COVID-19 status, age in years and sex. HLA class I and class II types, where available, came from metadata supplied by the sample provider rather than from assay-based typing. The samples were drawn from two sources: the first 160 participants of the ongoing ImmuneRACE study, and 1,254 subjects contributed by 6 global collaborators. The prospective study material was composed of cDNA or gDNA derived from T cells, B-cell-depleted T cells, or PBMCs. The dataset comprised deeply sampled blood TCRbeta repertoires from subjects exposed to, actively infected with, or recovered from COVID-19. The repertoires were released in a freely available public database meant as a resource for research on the immune response to SARS-CoV-2. The investigation overall reported the following: Clinical and demographic metadata were provided uncurated, with the amount varying by source and participant.

Whole blood was collected in K2EDTA tubes by collaborating institutions according to the institutions' own protocols. For TCRbeta analysis, collaborators shipped samples as frozen whole blood, isolated PBMCs, or DNA extracted from either of those sample types. Taken from the germline V gene, the CDR1 and CDR2 loops are MNHEY and SVGAGI. V is pruned by 6 bases and J by 1 base, leaving 8 bases of the junction without a gene match. The cysteine opens and the phenylalanine closes a CDR3 of 15 amino acids. The entry retains the CDR3 DNA only, 45 bases that are in frame from base 1. The chain is assembled from TRBV6-5 and TRBJ1-1, and TRBD1 aligns with 7 junction nucleotides. The source of this sequence is a woman in her sixties or seventies with acute or convalescent COVID-19. Source material: peripheral blood. The nucleotide sequence reads TGTGCCAGCAGGCGGAAACAGGGGCCGAACACTGAAGCTTTCTTT. Its protein product is CASRRKQGPNTEAFF.